Below, 25 T cell receptor beta chains from the same sample are listed, as sequenced in a study of regulatory T cells in long-lasting Graves disease. Arm-PCR of CDR3 regions and iRepertoire HTBI primers were the basis on which TCR beta libraries were built. MiXCR was run by TCRdb on the multiplex PCR reads, yielding one entry per CDR3 protein. The table records over 350,000 distinct CDR3 sequences, more than 20% of them present only once. Time point specified: persistent/refractory GD, antithyroid drugs over 5 years with positive TRAb. PBMCs were the source of the RNA used for TCR sequencing. The sequencing used peripheral blood mononuclear cells (PBMCs), collected when the disease was refractory, from a patient treated with antithyroid drugs. The origin of the receptors is a female donor with Graves disease.

This clonotype turned up a few times. The V gene is TRBV6-5, the J gene TRBJ1-1, with D hard to call. V was pared by 4 bases and J by 2 bases, with 17 bases between. CDR1 is MNHEY and CDR2 is SVGAGI in the germline V gene. This CDR3 region has 16 residues. This CDR3 is CASSSLGLKLNTEAFF. DNA for the CDR3: TGTGCCAGCAGTTCCCTTGGGCTTAAATTAAACACTGAAGCTTTCTTT.

This clonotype showed up just a few times. V gene TRBV12-3 or TRBV12-4 combines with J gene TRBJ1-3; D is possibly TRBD1 (6 bases). This CDR3 has 16 residues. The germline V and J ends were trimmed by 6 bases and 3 bases, with 18 bases remaining between them. The DNA of the CDR3 is TGTGCCAGCAGCAATATAGGGGGGGCGGGTGGAAACACCATATATTTT. Translation gives CASSNIGGAGGNTIYF.

This clonotype was counted many times. The chain employs TRBV15 and TRBJ2-1; possibly TRBD1 for D (7 bases). V lost 1 base and J lost 6, with 16 bases in between. Looked up from germline, CDR1 is LNHNV and CDR2 is YYDKDF (reference sequence). CDR3 length equals 16 residues. This CDR3 is CATSRGPGGSSNEQFF. In DNA form, the CDR3 reads TGTGCCACCAGCAGAGGTCCAGGGGGGTCCAGCAATGAGCAGTTCTTC.

This rearrangement joins TRBV5-1 to TRBJ2-6, with 9 nucleotides matching TRBD1. The CDR3 sequence is 17 residues long. With 2 bases clipped from V and 0 bases from J, the junction kept 3 bases outside the gene matches. CDR1 and CDR2 (germline): SGHRS, YFSETQ. CDR3 residues: CASSFRTGVSGANVLTF. CDR3 in DNA: TGCGCCAGCAGCTTCCGGACAGGGGTCTCTGGGGCCAACGTCCTGACTTTC.

This clonotype was counted many times. The chain carries TRBV7-2 and TRBJ2-7, with TRBD2 as a possible D gene (6 bases). The CDR3 is 13 amino acids. Germline CDR1 and CDR2: SGHTA and FQGNSA. Between the trimmed V and J ends, which lost 3 bases and 4 bases, there was a span of 10 bases. The CDR3: CASSFTSTYEQYF. In DNA, the CDR3 is TGTGCCAGCAGCTTCACTAGCACGTACGAGCAGTACTTC.

This clonotype was detected a few times. The J gene is TRBJ1-4, the V gene TRBV7-9, with a weak D call TRBD1 (6 bases). CDR1 is SEHNR and CDR2 is FQNEAQ in the germline V gene (reference sequence). This CDR3 contains 14 residues. Between the trimmed V and J ends, which lost 5 bases and 6 bases, there was a span of 13 bases. The CDR3: CASSLGQYDEKLFF. The CDR3 DNA reads as TGTGCCAGCAGCCTCGGACAGTACGATGAAAAACTGTTTTTT.

As concerns this clonotype: Being one base from a much bigger clone, this may be a read error. The conserved final phenylalanine or tryptophan is absent from the CDR3, which likely points to a read error. The V and J genes are TRBV12-3 or TRBV12-4 and TRBJ1-5; no clear D gene. The CDR3 is 15 residues long. Between the trimmed V and J ends, which lost 1 base and 2 bases, there was a span of 9 bases. The CDR3 region is CASSLGKMGNQPQHS. Written as DNA, the CDR3 is TGTGCCAGCAGTTTAGGCAAGATGGGCAATCAGCCCCAGCATTCT.

This clonotype was picked up many times. This chain joins TRBV29-1 and TRBJ1-2; possible D gene TRBD1, 6 bases. This CDR3 is built from 13 residues. Germline values: CDR1 SQVTM, CDR2 ANQGSEA. V was clipped by 0 bases and J by 6 bases, with 11 bases between them. The CDR3 loop is CSVEDQGLDGYTF. The CDR3 bases are TGCAGCGTTGAAGATCAGGGGTTGGATGGCTACACCTTC.

The chain has TRBV7-3 and TRBJ2-7, with 9 bases lining up with TRBD2. Germline CDR1 reads SGHTA; CDR2 reads FQGTGA. V was pared by 2 bases and J by 6 bases, with 8 bases of the junction left unmatched. The CDR3 consists of 15 residues. This chain's CDR3 is CASSLGLAGVGEQYF. Written as DNA, the CDR3 is TGTGCCAGCAGCTTAGGATTAGCGGGAGTCGGCGAGCAGTACTTC.

This chain connects TRBV19 to TRBJ1-1, with 11 bases lining up with TRBD1. Germline values: CDR1 LNHDA, CDR2 SQIVND (reference sequence). The V segment lost 4 bases and the J segment 4 bases; nucleotides outside the gene matches: 5. The CDR3 runs 15 residues. CDR3 sequence reads: CASSTRDRGGTEAFF. The CDR3 region has the DNA TGTGCCAGTAGTACCCGGGACAGGGGGGGCACTGAAGCTTTCTTT.

The chain carries TRBV20-1 and TRBJ2-7, with TRBD1 identical over 7 bases. With V trimmed by 0 bases and J by 5 bases, 10 bases remained unmatched. CDR3 length: 15 amino acids. The germline CDR1 and CDR2 sequences are DFQATT and SNEGSKA (reference sequence). This CDR3 is CSARDLTKDRDEQYF. CDR3 in DNA: TGCAGTGCTAGAGATCTTACCAAAGACAGGGACGAGCAGTACTTC.

This clonotype showed up many times. The chain couples TRBV30 to TRBJ2-4, with D tentatively TRBD1 or TRBD2 (6 bases each). This CDR3 has 12 residues. V lost 0 bases and J lost 7, with 7 bases in between. From germline, CDR1 is GTSNPN and CDR2 SVGIG (reference sequence). CDR3 region: CAWSVGGNIQYF. The CDR3 DNA sequence: TGTGCCTGGAGTGTAGGGGGGAACATTCAGTACTTC.

This clonotype was seen a handful of times. V is TRBV5-1 and J is TRBJ1-3; weak D call: TRBD1 (5 bases). Germline V lookup: CDR1 SGHRS, CDR2 YFSETQ. V gave up 0 bases and J gave up 0 bases, with 13 bases separating them. The CDR3 consists of 17 residues. CDR3 amino acids: CASSLGQLTHSGNTIYF. CDR3 bases: TGCGCCAGCAGCTTGGGACAGTTGACGCACTCTGGAAACACCATATATTTT.

The rearrangement joins TRBV6-2 or TRBV6-3 to TRBJ2-5; 7 nucleotides match TRBD2. The CDR3 loop spans 20 amino acids. J gave up 1 base and V 2 bases, and 19 bases lay outside the gene matches. CDR1 and CDR2 (germline): MNHEY, SVGEGT. This CDR3 is CASSYSSPVWGEGLQETQYF. The CDR3 DNA reads as TGTGCCAGCAGTTACAGTAGCCCCGTTTGGGGGGAGGGCCTCCAAGAGACCCAGTACTTC.

This clonotype was seen more than once but under ten times. The V gene is TRBV24-1, the J gene TRBJ1-5, with D perhaps matching TRBD1 (5 bases). The germline V gene has CDR1 KGHDR and CDR2 SFDVKD. This CDR3 has 15 residues. Trimming pared 4 bases from V and 5 bases from J, leaving 14 bases between. The CDR3 DNA reads TGTGCCACCAGTGAGGGGCAGGACCCGTATCAGCCCCAGCATTTT. Translating gives CATSEGQDPYQPQHF.

This clonotype has a count of ten or more. The rearrangement links TRBV7-2 to TRBJ2-5; D is uncertain. Germline CDR1 and CDR2: SGHTA and FQGNSA. V lost 6 bases and J 2 bases, leaving 10 bases between the germline ends. This CDR3 is 13 amino acids long. In DNA, the CDR3 is TGTGCCAGCAGTTTGGGGTTTCAAGAGACCCAGTACTTC. Translated, it gives CASSLGFQETQYF.

The rearrangement uses TRBV7-9 and TRBJ1-1; D perhaps matches TRBD1 (5 bases). Germline lookup yields CDR1 SEHNR and CDR2 FQNEAQ (reference sequence). The V end was cut by 5 bases, the J end by 2 bases, with 12 bases between. The CDR3 runs 14 residues. CDR3 sequence (DNA): TGTGCCAGCAGCGGCCTGGGGGGAAACACTGAAGCTTTCTTT. Protein sequence: CASSGLGGNTEAFF.

The rearrangement joins TRBV27 to TRBJ2-7, with D possibly TRBD1 on 6 matching bases. CDR1 and CDR2 from the germline V gene are MNHEY and SMNVEV (reference sequence). The V and J ends lost 6 bases and 2 bases respectively, with 20 bases between them. This CDR3 spans 16 amino acids. This CDR3 reads CASSLDTGYFTYEQYF. DNA of the CDR3: TGTGCCAGCAGCTTAGACACAGGGTACTTTACCTACGAGCAGTACTTC.

The V and J genes are TRBV7-2 and TRBJ2-3; 10 positions match TRBD2. V lost 8 bases and J lost 4; bases outside the gene matches: 3. CDR3 length: 13 amino acids. Germline values: CDR1 SGHTA, CDR2 FQGNSA. The CDR3 DNA is TGTGCCAGCCTAGCGGGAGTCTCAGATACGCAGTATTTT. Its translation: CASLAGVSDTQYF. Based on the CDR3 plus reference TRBV7-2 and TRBJ2-3, the full variable domain is GAGVSQSPSNKVTEKGKDVELRCDPISGHTALYWYRQSLGQGLEFLIYFQGNSAPDKSGLPSDRFSAERTGGSVSTLTIQRTQQEDSAVYLCASLAGVSDTQYFGPGTRLTVL.

This clonotype was detected ten times or more. The junction and the germline gene differ at one end; a read error may be behind it. The CDR3 sequence: CATGDRAETQYF. Written as DNA, the CDR3 is TGTGCCACCGGTGACAGGGCGGAGACCCAGTACTTC. This chain links TRBV24-1 with TRBJ2-5; 7 bases agree with TRBD1. From germline, CDR1 is KGHDR and CDR2 SFDVKD. The length of the CDR3 is 12 residues.

This clonotype was observed many times. J is TRBJ1-3 and V is TRBV28; D is uncertain. V shed 1 base and J shed 0 bases, with 4 bases lying between them. The CDR3 is 14 residues long. Germline CDR1 reads MDHEN; CDR2 reads SYDVKM. The CDR3 is CASSLYSSGNTIYF. In DNA form, the CDR3 reads TGTGCCAGCAGTTTATACAGCTCTGGAAACACCATATATTTT. The full variable domain, in which reference TRBV28 and TRBJ1-3 provide the parts outside the CDR3, is DVKVTQSSRYLVKRTGEKVFLECVQDMDHENMFWYRQDPGLGLRLIYFSYDVKMKEKGDIPEGYSVSREKKERFSLILESASTNQTSMYLCASSLYSSGNTIYFGEGSWLTVV.

This clonotype has a count of ten or more. The gene calls are TRBV5-1 and TRBJ2-7; 8 bases match TRBD2. This CDR3 spans 14 amino acids. V lost 0 bases to trimming and J lost 4 bases; unmatched junction nucleotides: 3. Germline V gene lookup returns CDR1 SGHRS and CDR2 YFSETQ. In DNA, the CDR3 is TGCGCCAGCAGCTTGGCCGGGGGGGAGTACGAGCAGTACTTC. This encodes CASSLAGGEYEQYF.

This clonotype has a single count. The chain recombines TRBV19 with TRBJ2-2, with 12 positions matching TRBD1. From germline, CDR1 is LNHDA and CDR2 SQIVND (reference sequence). Trimming at V came to 10 bases and at J to 8 bases, leaving 8 bases not matched to a gene. CDR3 length: 14 amino acids. The CDR3 region has the DNA TGTGCCACTAACCGGGACAGGGGGCAAGGGGAGCTGTTTTTT. Translating gives CATNRDRGQGELFF.

The chain recombines TRBV7-9 with TRBJ2-7; D is ambiguous. The CDR3 contains 12 residues. Germline CDR1 SEHNR, CDR2 FQNEAQ (reference sequence). The V gene lost 4 bases and the J gene lost 5 bases, with 9 bases spanning the gap. CDR3 residues: CASSSRPHEQYF. The CDR3, as DNA: TGTGCCAGCAGCTCCCGACCCCACGAGCAGTACTTC.

This clonotype was counted only a few times. The V gene is TRBV27, the J gene TRBJ2-2, with D possibly being TRBD1 or TRBD2 (5 bases each). In germline, CDR1 is MNHEY, CDR2 SMNVEV (reference sequence). Between the trimmed V and J ends, which lost 5 bases and 7 bases, there was a span of 20 bases. There are 16 residues in the CDR3. CDR3 bases: TGTGCCAGCAGTCCTCGGGACCTTACGGGTCACGGGGAGCTGTTTTTT. It translates to CASSPRDLTGHGELFF.